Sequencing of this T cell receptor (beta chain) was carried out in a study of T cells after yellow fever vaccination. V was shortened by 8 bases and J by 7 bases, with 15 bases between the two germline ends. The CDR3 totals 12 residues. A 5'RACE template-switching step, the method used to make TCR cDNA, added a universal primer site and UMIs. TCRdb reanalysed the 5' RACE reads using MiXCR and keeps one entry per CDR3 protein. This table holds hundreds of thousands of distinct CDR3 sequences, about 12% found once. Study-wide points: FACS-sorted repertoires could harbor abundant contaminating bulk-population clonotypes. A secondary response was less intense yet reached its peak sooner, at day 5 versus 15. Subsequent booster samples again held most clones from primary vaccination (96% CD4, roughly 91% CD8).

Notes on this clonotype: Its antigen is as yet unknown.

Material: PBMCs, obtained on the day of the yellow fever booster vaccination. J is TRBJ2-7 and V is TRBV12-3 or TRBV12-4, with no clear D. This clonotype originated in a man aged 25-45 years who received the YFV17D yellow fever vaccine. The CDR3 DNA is TGTGCCAGCGGTAACGACTTGGGAGAGCAGTACTTC. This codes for CASGNDLGEQYF.